One and the same sample provided the 24 T cell receptor beta chains below, sequenced in a study of blood T cell repertoires in COVID-19. The method was immunoSEQ multiplex PCR; TCRdb's version includes in-frame clones alone and lacks a portion of them. The data show about 42,000 clones, around nine tenths seen once. Sequenced sample: peripheral blood. These receptors were collected from a human donor in a cohort sampled during active COVID-19.

This rearrangement joins TRBV19 to TRBJ1-2; D might be TRBD1 (6 bases). Germline lookup yields CDR1 LNHDA and CDR2 SQIVND (reference sequence). The CDR3 covers 16 residues. V was shortened by 6 bases and J by 3 bases, with 20 bases between the two germline ends. The CDR3 coding sequence is TGTGCCAGTAGCCCCCCCGCACAGGGAATTGACTATGGCTACACCTTC. It specifies CASSPPAQGIDYGYTF.

The rearrangement joins TRBV14 to TRBJ1-1; D not resolved. In germline, CDR1 is SGHDN, CDR2 FVKESK. This CDR3 region has 13 residues. V was cut by 0 bases and J by 5 bases, with 7 bases left in between. Here the CDR3 reads CASSQEIRTEAFF. CDR3 coding DNA: TGTGCCAGCAGCCAAGAAATCCGGACTGAAGCTTTCTTT.

The chain carries TRBV4-1 and TRBJ1-1; 7 bases match TRBD1. V dropped 3 bases and J dropped 5; count of bases not matched to a gene: 9. The CDR3 is 15 amino acids. Per germline, CDR1 MGHRA and CDR2 YSYEKL. As DNA, the CDR3 is TGCGCCAGCAGCCAGCAGGGGGTAGGGAAGACTGAAGCTTTCTTT. As protein: CASSQQGVGKTEAFF.

This chain joins TRBV5-6 and TRBJ1-4; TRBD1 agrees at 10 bases. This CDR3 spans 18 amino acids. Trimming at V came to 4 bases and at J to 4 bases, leaving 13 bases not matched to a gene. Germline V gene sequence: CDR1 SGHDT, CDR2 YYEEEE. CDR3 sequence: CASSPEVGTGDYNEKLFF. In DNA, the CDR3 is TGTGCCAGCAGCCCGGAGGTCGGGACAGGGGATTATAATGAAAAACTGTTTTTT.

This chain connects TRBV3-1 (or the pseudogene TRBV3-2) to TRBJ1-2, with D perhaps matching TRBD1 (6 bases). This CDR3 region has 15 residues. Deletions cut 3 bases from V and 0 bases from J, with 11 bases between. Germline values: CDR1 LGHDT, CDR2 YNNKEL (reference sequence). The CDR3 sequence is CASSQDSLANYGYTF. DNA of the CDR3: TGTGCCAGCAGCCAGGACAGCTTAGCTAACTATGGCTACACCTTC.

The rearrangement uses TRBV5-1 and TRBJ1-2; 9 bases map to TRBD1. Germline trimming cut 0 bases from V and 7 bases from J; bases unmatched to any gene: 4. The CDR3 contains 14 residues. Germline V CDR1 and CDR2: SGHRS, YFSETQ. The CDR3 DNA follows: TGCGCCAGCAGCTTGGTTCAGACAGGGGGTGGCTACACCTTC. It translates to CASSLVQTGGGYTF.

The chain combines TRBV27 with TRBJ2-5, with D perhaps TRBD1 (6 bases). This CDR3 comprises 17 residues. Deletions cut 5 bases from V and 2 bases from J, with 21 bases between. Germline CDR1 and CDR2: MNHEY and SMNVEV (reference sequence). The CDR3: CASSVYTGQTKQETQYF. The CDR3 coding sequence is TGTGCCAGCAGTGTCTATACCGGACAGACAAAACAAGAGACCCAGTACTTC.

The CDR3 bases are TGTGCCAGCAGTTTATTTGCAGGGAACACTGAAGCTTTCTTT. It codes for CASSLFAGNTEAFF. The chain couples TRBV28 to TRBJ1-1; D is undetermined. The CDR3 spans 14 residues. From germline, CDR1 is MDHEN and CDR2 SYDVKM. Trimming stripped 1 base from V and 1 base from J, with 7 bases between. The variable domain in full, with the rest retrieved from reference TRBV28 and TRBJ1-1, is DVKVTQSSRYLVKRTGEKVFLECVQDMDHENMFWYRQDPGLGLRLIYFSYDVKMKEKGDIPEGYSVSREKKERFSLILESASTNQTSMYLCASSLFAGNTEAFFGQGTRLTVV.

The chain is built from TRBV4-1 and TRBJ1-4; unclear D gene. In germline, CDR1 is MGHRA, CDR2 YSYEKL. V was trimmed by 4 bases and J by 3 bases, leaving 6 bases between them. There are 13 residues in the CDR3. CDR3 amino acids: CASSLSANEKLFF. The DNA for the CDR3 is TGCGCCAGCAGCCTTAGCGCTAATGAAAAACTGTTTTTT.

The V gene is TRBV2, the J gene TRBJ1-6, with 7 bases fitting TRBD1. CDR3 length: 14 residues. V shed 7 bases, J shed 4 bases, and the junction held 4 bases outside the gene matches. Germline CDR1 reads SNHLY; CDR2 reads FYNNEI. CDR3 region: CASTQGIYNSPLHF. CDR3 coding DNA: TGTGCCAGCACACAGGGGATTTATAATTCACCCCTCCACTTT.

The DNA for the CDR3 is TGTGCCAGCAGAATATTGACCGGGACAAGGGATTATGGCTACACCTTC. Translation: CASRILTGTRDYGYTF. The chain couples TRBV5-6 to TRBJ1-2, with D maybe TRBD1 (6 bases). This CDR3 is 16 amino acids long. Trimming stripped 5 bases from V and 5 bases from J, with 22 bases between. Germline-derived CDR1 and CDR2 are SGHDT and YYEEEE. Based on the CDR3 plus reference TRBV5-6 and TRBJ1-2, the full variable domain is DAGVTQSPTHLIKTRGQQVTLRCSPKSGHDTVSWYQQALGQGPQFIFQYYEEEERQRGNFPDRFSGHQFPNYSSELNVNALLLGDSALYLCASRILTGTRDYGYTFGSGTRLTVV.

The J gene is TRBJ2-7, the V gene TRBV20-1; TRBD2 might be the D (5 bases). The CDR3 totals 11 residues. Between the trimmed V and J ends, which lost 3 bases and 6 bases, there was a span of 9 bases. Per germline, CDR1 DFQATT and CDR2 SNEGSKA (reference sequence). CDR3 protein: CSASSAGEQYF. The CDR3 nucleotides are TGCAGTGCTAGTAGTGCGGGCGAGCAGTACTTC.

The rearrangement joins TRBV3-1 (or the pseudogene TRBV3-2) to TRBJ1-1, with D perhaps TRBD1 (6 bases). Germline assignment: CDR1 LGHDT and CDR2 YNNKEL (reference sequence). V lost 1 base to trimming and J lost 1 base, with 10 bases between them. CDR3 length equals 15 residues. For the CDR3, the DNA is TGTGCCAGCAGCCAAGTAGGGGGGGGGAACACTGAAGCTTTCTTT. This sequence encodes CASSQVGGGNTEAFF.

This clone was detected only once. The CDR3 region is CAISDPDRGGEKLFF. The DNA for the CDR3 is TGTGCCATCAGTGACCCTGACAGGGGAGGAGAAAAACTGTTTTTT. This chain joins TRBV10-3 and TRBJ1-4, with 8 positions matching TRBD1. The CDR3 covers 15 residues. J lost 8 bases, V lost 3 bases, and 8 bases had no gene match. Germline values: CDR1 ENHRY, CDR2 SYGVKD.

The rearrangement uses TRBV7-8 and TRBJ2-5; the match to TRBD2 covers 9 bases. Germline V gene sequence: CDR1 SGHVS, CDR2 FQNEAQ. The CDR3 is 17 residues long. Trimming took 5 bases from V and 5 from J; bases not matched to a gene: 15. The CDR3 DNA is TGTGCCAGCAGCCCGGAAGTAAATGCGGGGGGGCGGGAGACCCAGTACTTC. Translating it yields CASSPEVNAGGRETQYF.

This clone was seen once. CDR3 nucleotides: TGTGCCAGTAGCCAAACAGGGAGAGGGACCGGGGAGCTGTTTTTT. This sequence encodes CASSQTGRGTGELFF. The genes are TRBV19 and TRBJ2-2; TRBD1 might be the D (6 bases). Germline CDR1 and CDR2: LNHDA and SQIVND (reference sequence). The CDR3 loop spans 15 amino acids. Trimming removed 6 bases from V and 5 bases from J, with 16 bases in between.

The rearrangement links TRBV3-1 (or the pseudogene TRBV3-2) to TRBJ1-2; 10 bases match TRBD1. With V trimmed by 5 bases and J by 4 bases, 10 bases remained unmatched. CDR1 and CDR2 (germline): LGHDT, YNNKEL (reference sequence). The CDR3 has 16 amino acids. The DNA for the CDR3 is TGTGCCAGCAGCAATTCCGGGACAGGGGATGGCTATGGCTACACCTTC. Its protein is CASSNSGTGDGYGYTF.

This clone was seen once. V and J are TRBV3-1 (or the pseudogene TRBV3-2) and TRBJ2-2; TRBD2 agrees at 11 bases. There are 17 residues in the CDR3. V was pared by 3 bases and J by 3 bases, with 6 bases of the junction left unmatched. Germline CDR1 LGHDT, CDR2 YNNKEL (reference sequence). Here the CDR3 reads CASSQILAGDDTGELFF. The CDR3 nucleotides are TGTGCCAGCAGCCAGATACTAGCGGGGGATGACACCGGGGAGCTGTTTTTT.

This rearrangement joins TRBV2 to TRBJ2-2; possible D gene TRBD1, 6 bases. The CDR3 contains 14 residues. The V end lost 4 bases, the J end lost 6 bases, and 12 bases lay between the germline ends. Germline CDR1 is SNHLY and CDR2 is FYNNEI. CDR3 sequence reads: CASSVWDTAGELFF. The CDR3 DNA is TGTGCCAGCAGTGTATGGGACACCGCCGGGGAGCTGTTTTTT.

This clone has just one count. This sequence joins TRBV9 and TRBJ2-3; 9 bases line up with TRBD2. The germline gives CDR1 SGDLS, CDR2 YYNGEE. J lost 6 bases, V lost 4 bases, and 12 bases had no gene match. The CDR3 consists of 16 residues. The CDR3 nucleotides are TGTGCCAGCAGCCCCCGGGGTAGCGGGGGAAGTGATACGCAGTATTTT. It encodes CASSPRGSGGSDTQYF.

Notes on this clone: This sample includes further DNA sequences coding for the same CDR3. This chain joins TRBV7-2 and TRBJ2-1, with 9 bases lining up with TRBD2. The V segment lost 1 base and the J segment 4 bases; nucleotides outside the gene matches: 5. This CDR3 region has 16 residues. In germline, CDR1 is SGHTA, CDR2 FQGNSA. The CDR3 sequence: CASSLDAGGPYNEQFF. The CDR3 region has the DNA TGTGCCAGCAGCTTAGACGCGGGGGGGCCGTACAATGAGCAGTTCTTC.

This chain links TRBV5-1 with TRBJ2-1, with 7 bases that match TRBD1. Losses at the gene ends were 7 bases for V and 3 bases for J; bases not matched to a gene: 10. This CDR3 has 15 amino acids. Per germline, CDR1 SGHRS and CDR2 YFSETQ. This CDR3 reads CASSRGQGLYNEQFF. The DNA of the CDR3 is TGCGCCAGCTCAAGGGGGCAGGGTCTCTACAATGAGCAGTTCTTC.

This clone came up a few times. The chain employs TRBV6-5 and TRBJ1-3; D may be TRBD1 (6 bases). Germline V CDR1 and CDR2: MNHEY, SVGAGI. There are 14 residues in the CDR3. The V end lost 6 bases, the J end lost 0 bases, and 9 bases lay between the germline ends. In nucleotides, the CDR3 is TGTGCCAGCAGAGACAGGTCCTCTGGAAACACCATATATTTT. Translating it yields CASRDRSSGNTIYF.

V is TRBV25-1 and J is TRBJ2-1, with 9 bases aligning to TRBD2. The CDR3 has 15 amino acids. CDR1 and CDR2 from the germline V gene are MGHDK and SYGVNS. Trimming took 3 bases from V and 7 from J; bases not matched to a gene: 7. This CDR3 is CASSEPAGGRNEQFF. The CDR3 nucleotides are TGTGCCAGCAGTGAGCCGGCGGGGGGGCGAAATGAGCAGTTCTTC. Together with reference TRBV25-1 and TRBJ2-1, the CDR3 gives the full variable domain: EADIYQTPRYLVIGTGKKITLECSQTMGHDKMYWYQQDPGMELHLIHYSYGVNSTEKGDLSSESTVSRIRTEHFPLTLESARPSHTSQYLCASSEPAGGRNEQFFGPGTRLTVL.